What follows are 2 T cell receptor beta chains derived from one specimen sequenced in a study of blood T cell repertoires in COVID-19. TCRdb keeps only in-frame clones here, not all; method: immunoSEQ multiplex PCR. The sample contains 130,000 to 150,000 clones, around 83% of which appear only once. Sequencing was performed on PBMCs or T cells enriched from blood (not recorded which). Receptors originate from a woman between 45 and 60 years old who had been exposed to COVID-19.

This clone came up once. The rearrangement joins TRBV4-1 to TRBJ2-3; D is possibly TRBD1 (5 bases). The CDR3 is made up of 16 amino acids. Germline V gene data show CDR1 as MGHRA and CDR2 as YSYEKL. Trimming shortened V by 1 base and J by 5 bases, and 16 bases separated the two germline ends. The CDR3 nucleotides are TGCGCCAGCAGCCAAGTCCATATGGTCCAGGGAGATACGCAGTATTTT. Translation: CASSQVHMVQGDTQYF.

In DNA, the CDR3 is TGTGCCATCAGTGGGATTCTATTCAGGGACAGGAACACTGAAGCTTTCTTT. As protein: CAISGILFRDRNTEAFF. The chain combines TRBV10-3 with TRBJ1-1, with TRBD1 identical over 7 bases. The V gene end was trimmed by 4 bases and the J gene end by 1 base; junction bases not matched to a gene: 12. Germline values: CDR1 ENHRY, CDR2 SYGVKD. CDR3 length: 17 amino acids.